The clone carrying this TCR beta chain was detected many times. Looked up from germline, CDR1 is LNHDA and CDR2 is SQIVND (reference sequence). V trimming: 3 bases; J trimming: 1 base; junction bases outside the gene matches: 7. This CDR3 has 18 residues. Via MiXCR, TCRdb re-called the reads, giving one row per CDR3 protein. The sample lists fewer than 250,000 distinct CDR3 sequences, around 28% occurring once. This specimen comes from a study of kidney transplant recipient with SARS-CoV-2 infection. The J gene is TRBJ2-2, the V gene TRBV19, with 11 bases lining up with TRBD2. The sequence came from a male patient between 25 and 39 years old who had COVID-19 and was a kidney transplant recipient. Part of the T cells may come from the graft donor. The material was a blood sample, obtained at baseline and on roughly day 120 from a kidney transplant recipient. The CDR3 sequence: CASSISSGRSVNTGELFF. The CDR3 region has the DNA TGTGCCAGTAGTATCTCTAGCGGGAGGTCGGTGAACACCGGGGAGCTGTTTTTT.